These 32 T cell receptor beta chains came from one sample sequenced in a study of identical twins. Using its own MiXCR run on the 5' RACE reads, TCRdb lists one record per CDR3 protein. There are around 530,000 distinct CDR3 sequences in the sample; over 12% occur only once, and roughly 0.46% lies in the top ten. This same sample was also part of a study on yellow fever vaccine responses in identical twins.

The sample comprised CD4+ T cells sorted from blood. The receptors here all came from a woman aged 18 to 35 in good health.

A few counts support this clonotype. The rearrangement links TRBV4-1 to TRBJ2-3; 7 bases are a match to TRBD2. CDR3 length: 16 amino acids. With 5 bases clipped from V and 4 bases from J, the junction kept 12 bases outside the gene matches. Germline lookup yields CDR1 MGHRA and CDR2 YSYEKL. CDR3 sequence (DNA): TGCGCCAGCAGCGGAGGTCCCTTTGCGGGAGCAGATACGCAGTATTTT. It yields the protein CASSGGPFAGADTQYF.

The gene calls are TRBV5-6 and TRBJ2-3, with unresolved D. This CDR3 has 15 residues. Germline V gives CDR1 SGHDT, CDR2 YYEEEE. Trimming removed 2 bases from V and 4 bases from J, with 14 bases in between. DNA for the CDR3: TGTGCCAGCAGCTTTGAGTTCCGAGGCCCAGATACGCAGTATTTT. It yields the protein CASSFEFRGPDTQYF.

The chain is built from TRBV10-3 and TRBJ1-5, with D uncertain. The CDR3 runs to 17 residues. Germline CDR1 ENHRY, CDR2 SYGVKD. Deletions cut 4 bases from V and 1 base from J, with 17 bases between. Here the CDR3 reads CAISGGLVESSNQPQHF. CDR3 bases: TGTGCCATCAGTGGGGGTTTGGTTGAGTCGAGCAATCAGCCCCAGCATTTT.

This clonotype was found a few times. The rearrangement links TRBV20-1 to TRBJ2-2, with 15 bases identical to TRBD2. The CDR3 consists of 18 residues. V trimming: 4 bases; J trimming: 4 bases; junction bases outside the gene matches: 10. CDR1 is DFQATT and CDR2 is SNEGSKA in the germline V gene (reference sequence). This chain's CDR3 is CSAKGTSGRRGPTGELFF. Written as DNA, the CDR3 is TGCAGTGCTAAAGGGACTAGCGGGAGGAGAGGCCCCACCGGGGAGCTGTTTTTT.

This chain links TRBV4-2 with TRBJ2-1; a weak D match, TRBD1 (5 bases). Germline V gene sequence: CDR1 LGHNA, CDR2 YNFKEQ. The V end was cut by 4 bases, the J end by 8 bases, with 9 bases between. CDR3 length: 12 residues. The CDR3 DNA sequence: TGTGCCAGCAGCCTAGGCAGGGATGAGCAGTTCTTC. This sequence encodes CASSLGRDEQFF.

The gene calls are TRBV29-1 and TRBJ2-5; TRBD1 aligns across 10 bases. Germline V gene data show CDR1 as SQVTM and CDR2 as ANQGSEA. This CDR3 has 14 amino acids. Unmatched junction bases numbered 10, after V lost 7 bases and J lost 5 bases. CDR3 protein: CSAVPGQGRETQYF. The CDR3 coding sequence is TGCAGCGCCGTGCCGGGACAGGGGCGTGAGACCCAGTACTTC.

The CDR3 bases are TGTGCCAGCAGCCCATGGACAGTTAAGTTTTCGAACACTGAAGCTTTCTTT. It specifies CASSPWTVKFSNTEAFF. The rearrangement joins TRBV5-6 to TRBJ1-1, with D perhaps matching TRBD1 (6 bases). CDR1 and CDR2 from the germline V gene are SGHDT and YYEEEE. The CDR3 is made up of 17 amino acids. The germline V and J ends were trimmed by 4 bases and 1 base, with 20 bases remaining between them.

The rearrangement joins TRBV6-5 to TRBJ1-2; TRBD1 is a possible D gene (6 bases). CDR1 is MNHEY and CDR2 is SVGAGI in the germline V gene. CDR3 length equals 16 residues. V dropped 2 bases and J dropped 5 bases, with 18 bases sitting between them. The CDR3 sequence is CASSYRPGGLEYGYTF. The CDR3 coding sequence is TGTGCCAGCAGTTACAGGCCGGGGGGGCTGGAATATGGCTACACCTTC.

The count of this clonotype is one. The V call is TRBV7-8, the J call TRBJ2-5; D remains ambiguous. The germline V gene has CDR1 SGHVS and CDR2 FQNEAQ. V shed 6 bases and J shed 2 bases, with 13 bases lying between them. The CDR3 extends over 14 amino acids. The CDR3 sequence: CASRARLAQETQYF. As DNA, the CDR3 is TGTGCCAGCAGAGCTCGTCTGGCGCAAGAGACCCAGTACTTC.

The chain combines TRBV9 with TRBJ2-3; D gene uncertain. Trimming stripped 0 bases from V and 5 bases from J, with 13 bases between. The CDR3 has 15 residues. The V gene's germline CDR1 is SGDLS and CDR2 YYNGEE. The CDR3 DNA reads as TGTGCCAGCAGCGTAGGAAATACCTTAGGAGATACGCAGTATTTT. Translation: CASSVGNTLGDTQYF.

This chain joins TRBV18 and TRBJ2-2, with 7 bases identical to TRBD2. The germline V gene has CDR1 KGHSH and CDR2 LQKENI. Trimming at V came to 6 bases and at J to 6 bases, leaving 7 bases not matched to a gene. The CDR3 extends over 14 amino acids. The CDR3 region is CASSLSGTAGELFF. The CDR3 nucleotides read TGTGCCAGCTCTCTAAGCGGGACCGCCGGGGAGCTGTTTTTT.

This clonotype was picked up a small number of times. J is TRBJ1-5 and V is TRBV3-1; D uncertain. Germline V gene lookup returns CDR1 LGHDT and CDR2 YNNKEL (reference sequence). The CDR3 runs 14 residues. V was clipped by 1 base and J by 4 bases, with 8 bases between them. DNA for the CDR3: TGTGCCAGCAGCCAAGGGTGGGGAAATCAGCCCCAGCATTTT. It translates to CASSQGWGNQPQHF.

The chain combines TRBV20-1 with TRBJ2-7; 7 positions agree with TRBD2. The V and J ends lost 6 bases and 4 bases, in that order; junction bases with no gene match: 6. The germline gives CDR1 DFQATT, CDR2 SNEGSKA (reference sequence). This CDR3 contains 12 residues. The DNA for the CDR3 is TGCAGTGCCCAAGGGGAGGGGTACGAGCAGTACGTC. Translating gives CSAQGEGYEQYV.

The chain's CDR3 is CSAPRTSGHTDTQYF. CDR3 bases: TGCAGTGCTCCACGGACTAGCGGACACACAGATACGCAGTATTTT. The V gene is TRBV20-1, the J gene TRBJ2-3, with 10 bases aligning to TRBD2. This CDR3 has 15 residues. V shed 5 bases and J 2 bases; nucleotides not matched to a gene: 7. The germline CDR1 and CDR2 sequences are DFQATT and SNEGSKA (reference sequence).

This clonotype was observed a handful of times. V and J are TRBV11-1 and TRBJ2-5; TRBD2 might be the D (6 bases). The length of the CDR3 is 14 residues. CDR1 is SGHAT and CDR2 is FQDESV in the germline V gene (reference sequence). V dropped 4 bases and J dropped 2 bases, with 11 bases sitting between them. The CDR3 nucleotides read TGTGCCAGCAGCTCCAGGGACTTACAAGAGACCCAGTACTTC. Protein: CASSSRDLQETQYF.

The CDR3 loop is CATSSLLLAGGAETQYF. The CDR3 DNA is TGTGCCACCAGCAGCCTTTTACTAGCGGGGGGTGCAGAGACCCAGTACTTC. The rearrangement links TRBV15 to TRBJ2-5; 12 bases match TRBD2. Per the germline V gene, CDR1 is LNHNV and CDR2 is YYDKDF (reference sequence). This CDR3 region has 17 residues. Trimming removed 3 bases from V and 4 bases from J; junction bases left unmatched: 9.

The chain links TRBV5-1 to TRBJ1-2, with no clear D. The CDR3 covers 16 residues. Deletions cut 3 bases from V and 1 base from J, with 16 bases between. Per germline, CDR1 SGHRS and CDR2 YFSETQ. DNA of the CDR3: TGCGCCAGCAGCTGGGGTCAGTTTCTACTTAACTATGGCTACACCTTC. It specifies CASSWGQFLLNYGYTF.

CDR3 coding DNA: TGCAGTGCTAGTATGCCAGGGGCCTCCTACGAGCAGTACTTC. This codes for CSASMPGASYEQYF. This chain joins TRBV20-1 and TRBJ2-7, with D perhaps matching TRBD1 (6 bases). V shed 3 bases and J shed 0 bases, with 12 bases lying between them. Per germline, CDR1 DFQATT and CDR2 SNEGSKA (reference sequence). The CDR3 runs 14 residues.

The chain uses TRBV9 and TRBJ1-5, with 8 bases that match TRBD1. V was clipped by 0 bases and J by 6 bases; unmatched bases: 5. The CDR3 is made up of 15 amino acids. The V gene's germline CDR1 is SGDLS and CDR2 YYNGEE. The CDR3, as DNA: TGTGCCAGCAGCGTAGAAGCAGGGGGCGGTCAGCCCCAGCATTTT. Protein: CASSVEAGGGQPQHF.

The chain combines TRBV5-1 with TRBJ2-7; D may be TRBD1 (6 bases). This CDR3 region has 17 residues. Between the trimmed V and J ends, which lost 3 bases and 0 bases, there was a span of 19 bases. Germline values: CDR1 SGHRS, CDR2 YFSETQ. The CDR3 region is CASSSKPRTASSYEQYF. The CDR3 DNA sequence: TGCGCCAGCAGCTCAAAACCCCGGACAGCCAGCTCCTACGAGCAGTACTTC.

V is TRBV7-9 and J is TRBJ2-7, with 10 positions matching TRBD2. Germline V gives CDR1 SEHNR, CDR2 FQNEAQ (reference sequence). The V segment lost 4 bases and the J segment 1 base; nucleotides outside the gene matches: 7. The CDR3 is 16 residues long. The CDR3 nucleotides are TGTGCCAGCAGCTCACCCACTAGCGGGATATCCTACGAGCAGTACTTC. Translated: CASSSPTSGISYEQYF.

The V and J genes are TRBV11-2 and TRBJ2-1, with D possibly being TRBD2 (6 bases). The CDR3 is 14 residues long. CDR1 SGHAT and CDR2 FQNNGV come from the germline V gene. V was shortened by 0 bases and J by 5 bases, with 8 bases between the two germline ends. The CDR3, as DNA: TGTGCCAGCAGCTTAGAGCGGGGCAACAATGAGCAGTTCTTC. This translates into CASSLERGNNEQFF.

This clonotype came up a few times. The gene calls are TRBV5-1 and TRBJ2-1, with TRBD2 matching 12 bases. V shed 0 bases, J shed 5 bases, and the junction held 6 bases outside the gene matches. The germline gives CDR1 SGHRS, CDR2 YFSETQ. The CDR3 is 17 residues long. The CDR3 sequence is CASSLVGRTSGDNEQFF. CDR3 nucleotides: TGCGCCAGCAGCTTGGTGGGCCGGACTAGCGGGGACAATGAGCAGTTCTTC.

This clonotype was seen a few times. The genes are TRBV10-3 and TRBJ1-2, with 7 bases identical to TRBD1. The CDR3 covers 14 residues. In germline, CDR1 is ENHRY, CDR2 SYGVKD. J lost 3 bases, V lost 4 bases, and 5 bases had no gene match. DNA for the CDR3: TGTGCCATCAGTGTGAAGGGGGCGGACTATGGCTACACCTTC. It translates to CAISVKGADYGYTF.

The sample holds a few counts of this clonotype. CDR3 in DNA: TGTGCCAGCAGTTACAGGACAGCCTACGAGCAGTACTTC. Translation gives CASSYRTAYEQYF. J is TRBJ2-7 and V is TRBV6-2 or TRBV6-3; possibly TRBD1 for D (6 bases). The germline V gene encodes CDR1 MNHEY and CDR2 SVGEGT. This CDR3 is built from 13 residues. Trimming shortened V by 2 bases and J by 2 bases, and 7 bases separated the two germline ends.

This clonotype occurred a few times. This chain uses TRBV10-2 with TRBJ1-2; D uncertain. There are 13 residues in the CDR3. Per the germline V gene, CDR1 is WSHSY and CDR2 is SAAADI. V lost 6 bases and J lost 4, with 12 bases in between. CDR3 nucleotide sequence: TGCGCCAGCAGCGCATGGGCTAGCTATGGCTACACCTTC. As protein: CASSAWASYGYTF.

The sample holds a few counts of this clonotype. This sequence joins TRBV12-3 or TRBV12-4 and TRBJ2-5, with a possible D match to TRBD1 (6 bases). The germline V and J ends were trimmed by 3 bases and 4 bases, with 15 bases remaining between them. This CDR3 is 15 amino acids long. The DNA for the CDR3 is TGTGCCAGCAGTTTTGGGGGCCCGGGTGGAGAGACCCAGTACTTC. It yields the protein CASSFGGPGGETQYF.

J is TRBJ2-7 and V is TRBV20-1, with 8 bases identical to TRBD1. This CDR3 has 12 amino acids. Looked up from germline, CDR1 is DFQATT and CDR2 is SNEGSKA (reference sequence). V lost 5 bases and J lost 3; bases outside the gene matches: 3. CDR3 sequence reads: CSAHRGVYEQYV. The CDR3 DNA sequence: TGCAGTGCTCACAGGGGGGTCTACGAGCAGTACGTC.

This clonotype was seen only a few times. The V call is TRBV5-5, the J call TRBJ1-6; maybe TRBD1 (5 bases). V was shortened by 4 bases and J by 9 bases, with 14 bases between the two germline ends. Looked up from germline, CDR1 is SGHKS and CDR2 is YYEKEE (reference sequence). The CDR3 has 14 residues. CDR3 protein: CASSVFDSGSPLHF. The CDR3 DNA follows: TGTGCCAGCAGCGTATTCGACAGCGGTTCACCCCTCCACTTT.

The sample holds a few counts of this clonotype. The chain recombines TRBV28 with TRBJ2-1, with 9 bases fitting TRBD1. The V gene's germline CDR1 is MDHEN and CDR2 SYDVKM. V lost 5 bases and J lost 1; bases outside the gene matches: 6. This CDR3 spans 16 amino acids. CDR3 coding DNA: TGTGCCAGCAGTCTCGGGACAGGGTTGTCCTACAATGAGCAGTTCTTC. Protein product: CASSLGTGLSYNEQFF.

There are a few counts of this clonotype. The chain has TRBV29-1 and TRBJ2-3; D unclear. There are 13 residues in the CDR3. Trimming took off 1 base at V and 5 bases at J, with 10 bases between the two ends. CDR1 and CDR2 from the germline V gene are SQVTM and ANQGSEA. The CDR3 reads CSVEGTFLDTQYF. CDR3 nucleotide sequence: TGCAGCGTTGAAGGGACCTTCTTAGATACGCAGTATTTT.

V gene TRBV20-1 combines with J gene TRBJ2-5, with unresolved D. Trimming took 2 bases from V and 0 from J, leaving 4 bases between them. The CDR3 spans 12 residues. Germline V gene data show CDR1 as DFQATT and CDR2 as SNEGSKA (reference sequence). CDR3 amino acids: CSARWYQETQYF. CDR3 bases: TGCAGTGCTAGATGGTACCAAGAGACCCAGTACTTC.